What follows are 10 T cell receptor beta chains derived from one specimen sequenced in a study of CD8+ T cells in alopecia areata. The treatment was: oral pan-JAK inhibitor, 5-10 mg twice daily. Investigators isolated RNA and reverse transcribed it into cDNA to act as the sequencing template. Method: immunoSEQ multiplex PCR; TCRdb's copy keeps in-frame clones and lacks some. The sample yields under 200,000 clones, roughly 65% seen once. Sequencing was performed on CD4+ T cells sorted from blood, taken at week 4, from a patient treated with tofacitinib. The source of these receptors is a human donor with alopecia areata.

This chain links TRBV20-1 with TRBJ2-3, with D perhaps TRBD2 (6 bases). Per germline, CDR1 DFQATT and CDR2 SNEGSKA (reference sequence). This CDR3 has 11 residues. Trimming took off 8 bases at V and 4 bases at J, with 10 bases between the two ends. The CDR3 reads CSPWGADTQYF. DNA of the CDR3: TGCAGTCCCTGGGGGGCAGATACGCAGTATTTT.

V usage is TRBV6-5 and J usage is TRBJ1-1; a possible D gene is TRBD1 (6 bases). The CDR3 consists of 15 residues. The germline CDR1 and CDR2 sequences are MNHEY and SVGAGI. V was cut by 5 bases and J by 0 bases, with 13 bases left in between. The CDR3 DNA is TGTGCCAGCAGTAGGGGGTCCACTATGAACACTGAAGCTTTCTTT. It is translated as CASSRGSTMNTEAFF.

V is TRBV30 and J is TRBJ1-3; no firm D call. The CDR3 contains 11 residues. Trimming shortened V by 3 bases and J by 4 bases, and 4 bases separated the two germline ends. CDR1 and CDR2 (germline): GTSNPN, SVGIG (reference sequence). The CDR3 region is CAWRVGNTIYF. CDR3 nucleotide sequence: TGTGCCTGGAGGGTCGGAAACACCATATATTTT.

This clone was observed once. J is TRBJ2-5 and V is TRBV19, with a weak D call TRBD1 (6 bases). Germline CDR1 is LNHDA and CDR2 is SQIVND (reference sequence). The CDR3 covers 14 residues. Trimming took off 3 bases at V and 4 bases at J, with 12 bases between the two ends. CDR3 region: CASSIVGAGETQYF. For the CDR3, the DNA is TGTGCCAGTAGTATCGTGGGGGCCGGAGAGACCCAGTACTTC.

This clone was found a few times. The CDR3 reads CASSQSKAKNQPQHF. CDR3 nucleotides: TGCGCCAGCAGTCAATCGAAGGCTAAGAATCAGCCCCAGCATTTT. V gene TRBV23-1 combines with J gene TRBJ1-5; no clear D. TRBV23-1 is an ORF; its function is uncertain. This CDR3 has 15 residues. V lost 0 bases and J lost 4, with 10 bases in between.

The rearrangement uses TRBV6-5 and TRBJ2-5, with D possibly TRBD2 on 5 matching bases. Trimming took off 6 bases at V and 4 bases at J, with 15 bases between the two ends. This CDR3 comprises 14 residues. Germline lookup yields CDR1 MNHEY and CDR2 SVGAGI. CDR3 DNA: TGTGCCAGCAGCCAACTAGGCTGGCGAGAGACCCAGTACTTC. Amino acids: CASSQLGWRETQYF.

The V call is TRBV29-1, the J call TRBJ1-6, with no clear D. Germline assignment: CDR1 SQVTM and CDR2 ANQGSEA. V lost 0 bases to trimming and J lost 0 bases, with 9 bases between them. The CDR3 consists of 16 residues. CDR3 DNA: TGCAGCGTTGAAGATCCCCCGAGCTCCTATAATTCACCCCTCCACTTT. Its protein is CSVEDPPSSYNSPLHF. The full variable domain, rest sourced from reference TRBV29-1 and TRBJ1-6, is SAVISQKPSRDICQRGTSLTIQCQVDSQVTMMFWYRQQPGQSLTLIATANQGSEATYESGFVIDKFPISRPNLTFSTLTVSNMSPEDSSIYLCSVEDPPSSYNSPLHFGNGTRLTVT.

CDR3 DNA: TGCAGCCCCGGCGGGGAGGAGCAGTTCTTC. It is translated as CSPGGEEQFF. V and J are TRBV29-1 and TRBJ2-1, with D maybe TRBD2 (6 bases). This CDR3 region has 10 residues. Germline V gene sequence: CDR1 SQVTM, CDR2 ANQGSEA. Trimming pared 8 bases from V and 10 bases from J, leaving 12 bases between.

This clone was counted only a few times. This rearrangement joins TRBV15 to TRBJ2-4; TRBD1 is a possible D gene (5 bases). From germline, CDR1 is LNHNV and CDR2 YYDKDF (reference sequence). Trimming took off 1 base at V and 7 bases at J, with 11 bases between the two ends. CDR3 length: 14 amino acids. CDR3 in amino acids: CATSRVQGWNIQYF. The CDR3 DNA is TGTGCCACCAGCAGAGTTCAGGGTTGGAACATTCAGTACTTC.

V and J are TRBV30 and TRBJ1-5; D is perhaps TRBD1 (6 bases). Trimming took off 3 bases at V and 2 bases at J, with 14 bases between the two ends. The CDR3 runs to 15 residues. Germline CDR1 is GTSNPN and CDR2 is SVGIG (reference sequence). The CDR3: CAWSTGSSGNQPQHF. CDR3 nucleotides: TGTGCCTGGAGCACAGGGAGTAGTGGCAATCAGCCCCAGCATTTT.